This T cell receptor beta chain was retrieved from a study of T cell responses to AZD1222 COVID-19 vaccine. Data came from immunoSEQ multiplex PCR; TCRdb stores just in-frame clones and leaves some out. The sample holds about 130,000 clones, roughly 89% seen once. Regarding the study as a whole: The peak T cell response came first, and repertoires were sampled only after it.

Details on this clone: Its antigen is currently unknown.

The CDR3 runs 15 residues. V was pared by 0 bases and J by 0 bases, with 9 bases between. Germline V gene data show CDR1 as SGDLS and CDR2 as YYNGEE. This rearrangement joins TRBV9 to TRBJ1-1; D remains ambiguous. Sequencing was performed on peripheral blood, taken on day 0 of AZD1222 vaccination. The source of this sequence is an adult in good health. CDR3 bases: TGTGCCAGCAGCGTAGATGGGCAGATGAACACTGAAGCTTTCTTT. Amino acid sequence: CASSVDGQMNTEAFF.